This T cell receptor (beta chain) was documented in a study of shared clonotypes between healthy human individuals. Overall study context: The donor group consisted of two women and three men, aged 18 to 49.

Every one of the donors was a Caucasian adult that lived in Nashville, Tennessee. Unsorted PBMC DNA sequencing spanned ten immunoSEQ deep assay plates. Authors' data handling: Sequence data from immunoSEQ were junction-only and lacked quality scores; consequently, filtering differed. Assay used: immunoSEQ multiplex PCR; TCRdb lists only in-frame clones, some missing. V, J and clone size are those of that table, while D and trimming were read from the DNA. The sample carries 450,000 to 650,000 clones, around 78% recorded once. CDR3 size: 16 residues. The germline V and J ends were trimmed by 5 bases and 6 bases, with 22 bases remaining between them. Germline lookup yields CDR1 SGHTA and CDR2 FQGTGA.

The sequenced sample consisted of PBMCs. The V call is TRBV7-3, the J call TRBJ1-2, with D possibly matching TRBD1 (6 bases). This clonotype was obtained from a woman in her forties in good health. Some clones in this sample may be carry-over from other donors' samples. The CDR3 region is CASSTRDISVRDGYTF. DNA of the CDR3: TGTGCCAGCAGCACCCGGGACATATCGGTGCGGGATGGCTACACCTTC.